This TCR beta chain was documented in a study of blood T cells in healthy people across ages. The V gene's germline CDR1 is MRHNA and CDR2 SNTAGT. This CDR3 contains 15 residues. V trimming: 5 bases; J trimming: 8 bases; junction bases outside the gene matches: 8. A J-beta primer mix and a sample-barcoded 5' primer were used in a second PCR of roughly 6 to 11 cycles. Samples each returned at least 3 million CDR3-containing paired-end reads. TCRdb analysed the 5' RACE reads with MiXCR anew, one entry per CDR3 protein. The sample has roughly 1,500,000 distinct CDR3 sequences, 35% to 45% seen once. The receptor's source is a young woman in good health. The sequencing input was blood. This chain uses TRBV6-4 with TRBJ2-1; TRBD2 matches 11 bases. The CDR3 here is CASSPTSGACDEQFF. CDR3 coding DNA: TGTGCCAGCAGTCCGACTAGCGGGGCCTGCGATGAGCAGTTCTTC.